This T cell receptor (beta chain) is drawn from a study of blood T cell repertoires in COVID-19. V lost 1 base to trimming and J lost 7 bases, with 10 bases between them. The CDR3 is 13 residues long. CDR1 and CDR2 (germline): SEHNR, FQNEAQ (reference sequence). Here immunoSEQ multiplex PCR was the method, and the copy in TCRdb shows in-frame clones only, minus some. This table has some 250,000 clones, roughly four fifths appearing once. Source material: peripheral blood. V is TRBV7-9 and J is TRBJ2-5, with D possibly matching TRBD2 (5 bases). This TCR was sampled from a woman aged 80 or older with COVID-19, enrolled during active disease. CDR3 nucleotides: TGTGCCAGCAGCTTAGTAGCAGGAGGGACCCAGTACTTC. Protein: CASSLVAGGTQYF.